Below are 3 T cell receptor beta chains sequenced from a single sample in a study of T cells after yellow fever vaccination. TCRdb independently ran MiXCR on the 5' RACE reads; one entry per CDR3 protein. The repertoire holds around 590,000 distinct CDR3 sequences, with more than 9% as singletons. Sequencing used PBMCs, obtained on the day of the yellow fever booster vaccination. These receptors came from a man aged 25-45 years who received the YFV17D yellow fever vaccine.

Remarks on this clonotype: Germline is not matched at one junction end, which may reflect a read error. The rearrangement links TRBV20-1 to TRBJ2-2; D is unclear. From germline, CDR1 is DFQATT and CDR2 SNEGSKA (reference sequence). The CDR3 has 15 amino acids. CDR3 DNA sequence: TGCAGTGCCCACGAGGCGCGGATGAACACCTGGGAGCTGTTTTTT. Translating gives CSAHEARMNTWELFF.

This clonotype was seen only a few times. This rearrangement joins TRBV6-2 or TRBV6-3 to TRBJ1-5; tentatively, D is TRBD1 (6 bases). Germline V lookup: CDR1 MNHEY, CDR2 SVGEGT. The CDR3 has 14 residues. The V gene lost 2 bases and the J gene lost 3 bases, with 8 bases spanning the gap. This CDR3 is CASSYGQNNQPQHF. The CDR3 DNA follows: TGTGCCAGCAGTTACGGACAGAACAATCAGCCCCAGCATTTT.

This clonotype occurred a few times. The V call is TRBV29-1, the J call TRBJ2-5; 8 positions match TRBD1. The junction had 7 bases not matched to a gene; V was cut back by 4 bases and J by 6 bases. Germline loops: CDR1 SQVTM, CDR2 ANQGSEA. CDR3 length: 13 amino acids. CDR3 region: CSVAGGALKTQYF. The CDR3 DNA follows: TGCAGCGTTGCAGGGGGCGCCTTGAAGACCCAGTACTTC. Supplemented by reference TRBV29-1 and TRBJ2-5, the full variable domain reads SAVISQKPSRDICQRGTSLTIQCQVDSQVTMMFWYRQQPGQSLTLIATANQGSEATYESGFVIDKFPISRPNLTFSTLTVSNMSPEDSSIYLCSVAGGALKTQYFGPGTRLLVL.